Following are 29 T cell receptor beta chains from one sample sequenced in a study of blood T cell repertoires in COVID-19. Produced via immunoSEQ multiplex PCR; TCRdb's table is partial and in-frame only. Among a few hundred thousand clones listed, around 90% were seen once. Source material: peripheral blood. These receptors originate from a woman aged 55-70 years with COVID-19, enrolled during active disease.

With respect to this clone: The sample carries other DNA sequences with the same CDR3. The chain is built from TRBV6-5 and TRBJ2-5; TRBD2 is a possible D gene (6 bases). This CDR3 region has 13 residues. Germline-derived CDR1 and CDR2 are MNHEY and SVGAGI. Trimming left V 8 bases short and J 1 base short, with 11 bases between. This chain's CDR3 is CASGGTVQETQYF. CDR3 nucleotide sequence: TGTGCCAGCGGCGGGACCGTCCAAGAGACCCAGTACTTC.

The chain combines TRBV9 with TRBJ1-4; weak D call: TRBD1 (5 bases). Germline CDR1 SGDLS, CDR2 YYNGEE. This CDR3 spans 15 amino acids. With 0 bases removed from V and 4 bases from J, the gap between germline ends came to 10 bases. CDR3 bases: TGTGCCAGCAGCGTAGGGGGGGAGATTAATGAAAAACTGTTTTTT. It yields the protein CASSVGGEINEKLFF.

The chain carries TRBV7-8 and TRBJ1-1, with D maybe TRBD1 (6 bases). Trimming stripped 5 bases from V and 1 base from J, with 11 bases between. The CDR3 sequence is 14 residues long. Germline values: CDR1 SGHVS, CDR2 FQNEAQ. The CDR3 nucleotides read TGTGCCAGCAGCCAAACGGGACAGAACACTGAAGCTTTCTTT. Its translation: CASSQTGQNTEAFF.

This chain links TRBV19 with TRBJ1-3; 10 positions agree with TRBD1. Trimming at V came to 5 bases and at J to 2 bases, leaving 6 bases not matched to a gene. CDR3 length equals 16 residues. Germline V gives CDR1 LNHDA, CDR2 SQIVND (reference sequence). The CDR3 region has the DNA TGTGCCAGTAGTGCAGACAGGGGGCAGACTGGAAACACCATATATTTT. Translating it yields CASSADRGQTGNTIYF.

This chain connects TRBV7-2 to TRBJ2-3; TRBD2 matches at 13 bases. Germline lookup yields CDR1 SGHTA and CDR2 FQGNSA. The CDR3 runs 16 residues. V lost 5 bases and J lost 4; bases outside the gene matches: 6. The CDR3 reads CASSARTSGGADTQYF. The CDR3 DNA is TGTGCCAGCAGCGCTCGAACTAGCGGGGGGGCAGATACGCAGTATTTT.

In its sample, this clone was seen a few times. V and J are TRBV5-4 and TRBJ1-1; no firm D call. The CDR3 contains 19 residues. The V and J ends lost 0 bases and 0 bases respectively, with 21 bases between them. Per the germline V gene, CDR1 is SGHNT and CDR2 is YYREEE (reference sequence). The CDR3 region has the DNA TGTGCCAGCAGCTTGGCTCCTATCTCTATATACGTTATGAACACTGAAGCTTTCTTT. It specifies CASSLAPISIYVMNTEAFF. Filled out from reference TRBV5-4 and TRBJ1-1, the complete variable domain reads ETGVTQSPTHLIKTRGQQVTLRCSSQSGHNTVSWYQQALGQGPQFIFQYYREEENGRGNFPPRFSGLQFPNYSSELNVNALELDDSALYLCASSLAPISIYVMNTEAFFGQGTRLTVV.

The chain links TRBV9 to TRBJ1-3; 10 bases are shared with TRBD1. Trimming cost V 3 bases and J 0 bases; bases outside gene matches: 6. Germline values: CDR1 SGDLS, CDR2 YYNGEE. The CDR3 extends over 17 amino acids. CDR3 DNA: TGTGCCAGCAGCGCCGGGACAGGGGCCCTCTCTGGAAACACCATATATTTT. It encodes CASSAGTGALSGNTIYF.

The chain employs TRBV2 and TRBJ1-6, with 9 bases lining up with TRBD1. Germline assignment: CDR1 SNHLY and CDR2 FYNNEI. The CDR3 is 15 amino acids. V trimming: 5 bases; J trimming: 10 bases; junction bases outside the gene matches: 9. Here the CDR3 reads CASSYTTGGQSPLHF. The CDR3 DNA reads TGTGCCAGCAGTTATACGACAGGGGGTCAGTCACCCCTCCACTTT.

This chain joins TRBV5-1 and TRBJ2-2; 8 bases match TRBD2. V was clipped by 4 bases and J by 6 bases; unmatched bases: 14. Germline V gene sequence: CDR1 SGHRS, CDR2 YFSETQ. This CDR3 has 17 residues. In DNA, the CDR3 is TGCGCCAGCAGCCCGTCGCCCCACCGGGGGGGGGCCGGGGAGCTGTTTTTT. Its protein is CASSPSPHRGGAGELFF.

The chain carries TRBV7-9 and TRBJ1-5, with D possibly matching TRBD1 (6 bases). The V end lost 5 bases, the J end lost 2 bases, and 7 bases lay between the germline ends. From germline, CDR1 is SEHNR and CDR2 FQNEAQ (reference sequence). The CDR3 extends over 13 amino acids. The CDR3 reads CASSPGGNQPQHF. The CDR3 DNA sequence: TGTGCCAGCAGCCCAGGGGGCAATCAGCCCCAGCATTTT. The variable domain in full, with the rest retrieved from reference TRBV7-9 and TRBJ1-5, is DTGVSQNPRHKITKRGQNVTFRCDPISEHNRLYWYRQTLGQGPEFLTYFQNEAQLEKSRLLSDRFSAERPKGSFSTLEIQRTEQGDSAMYLCASSPGGNQPQHFGDGTRLSIL.

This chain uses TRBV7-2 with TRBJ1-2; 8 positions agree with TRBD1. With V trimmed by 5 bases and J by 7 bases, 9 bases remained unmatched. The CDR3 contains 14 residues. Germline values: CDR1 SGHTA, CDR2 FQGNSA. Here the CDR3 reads CASSKEQGVGGYTF. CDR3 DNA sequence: TGTGCCAGCAGCAAAGAACAGGGGGTCGGTGGCTACACCTTC.

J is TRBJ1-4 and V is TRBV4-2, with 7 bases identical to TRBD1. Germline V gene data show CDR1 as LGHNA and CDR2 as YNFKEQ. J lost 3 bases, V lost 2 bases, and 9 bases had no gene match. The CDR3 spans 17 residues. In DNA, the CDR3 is TGTGCCAGCAGCCAAACCTCCGGGACAGACTCTAATGAAAAACTGTTTTTT. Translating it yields CASSQTSGTDSNEKLFF.

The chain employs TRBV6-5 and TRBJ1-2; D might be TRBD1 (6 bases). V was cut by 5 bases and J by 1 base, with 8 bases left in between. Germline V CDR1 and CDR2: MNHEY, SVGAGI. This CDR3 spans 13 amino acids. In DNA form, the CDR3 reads TGTGCCAGCAGTAAGGACAGTAACTATGGCTACACCTTC. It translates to CASSKDSNYGYTF.

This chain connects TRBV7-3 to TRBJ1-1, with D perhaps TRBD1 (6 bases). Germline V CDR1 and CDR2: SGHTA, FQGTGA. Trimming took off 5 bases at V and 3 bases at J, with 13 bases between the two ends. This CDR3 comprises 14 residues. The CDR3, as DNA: TGTGCCAGCAGCCCTGGCAGGGGATACACTGAAGCTTTCTTT. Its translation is CASSPGRGYTEAFF.

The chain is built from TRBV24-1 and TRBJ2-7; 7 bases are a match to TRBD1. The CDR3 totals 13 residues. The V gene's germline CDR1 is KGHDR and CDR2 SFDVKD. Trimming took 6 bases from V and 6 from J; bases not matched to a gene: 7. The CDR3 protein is CATSRQGECEQYF. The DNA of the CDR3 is TGTGCCACCAGTCGACAGGGCGAATGCGAGCAGTACTTC.

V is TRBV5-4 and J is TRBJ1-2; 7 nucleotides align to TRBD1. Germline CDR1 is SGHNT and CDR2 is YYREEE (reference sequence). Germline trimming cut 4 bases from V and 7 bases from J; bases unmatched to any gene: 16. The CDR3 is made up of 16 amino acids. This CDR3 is CASSGVNDRAPGGYTF. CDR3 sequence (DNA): TGTGCCAGCAGCGGAGTTAACGACAGGGCCCCGGGTGGCTACACCTTC.

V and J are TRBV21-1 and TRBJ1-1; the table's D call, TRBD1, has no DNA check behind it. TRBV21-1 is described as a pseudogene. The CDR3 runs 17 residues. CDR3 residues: CASSKRGMDRPNTEAFF. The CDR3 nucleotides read TGTGCCAGCAGCAAAAGGGGGATGGACAGGCCAAACACTGAAGCTTTCTTT.

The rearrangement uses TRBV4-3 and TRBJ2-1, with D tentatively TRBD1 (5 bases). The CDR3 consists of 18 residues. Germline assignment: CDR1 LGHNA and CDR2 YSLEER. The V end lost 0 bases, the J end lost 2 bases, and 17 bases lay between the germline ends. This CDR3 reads CASSQEAPGQLTYNEQFF. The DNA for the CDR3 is TGCGCCAGCAGCCAAGAAGCCCCAGGACAACTAACCTACAATGAGCAGTTCTTC.

The CDR3 nucleotides are TGTGCCAGCAGCGTCACAGGGTCGCAACTGTTTTTT. This encodes CASSVTGSQLFF. The chain is built from TRBV14 and TRBJ1-4, with D tentatively TRBD1 (6 bases). Trimming took 5 bases from V and 12 from J, leaving 13 bases between them. Germline assignment: CDR1 SGHDN and CDR2 FVKESK. CDR3 length equals 12 residues.

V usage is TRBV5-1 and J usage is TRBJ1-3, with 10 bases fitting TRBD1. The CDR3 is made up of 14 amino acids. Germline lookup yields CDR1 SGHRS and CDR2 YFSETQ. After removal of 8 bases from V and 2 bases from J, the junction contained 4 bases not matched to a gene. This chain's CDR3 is CASKDRGTGNTIYF. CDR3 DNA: TGCGCCAGTAAGGACAGGGGGACTGGAAACACCATATATTTT.

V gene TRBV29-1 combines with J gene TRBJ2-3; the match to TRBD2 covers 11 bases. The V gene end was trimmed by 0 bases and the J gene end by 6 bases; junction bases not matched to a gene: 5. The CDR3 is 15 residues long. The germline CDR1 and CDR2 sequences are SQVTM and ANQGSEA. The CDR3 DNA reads TGCAGCGTTGAAGACGGTAGCGGGGGGGACGATACGCAGTATTTT. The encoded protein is CSVEDGSGGDDTQYF.

CDR3 residues: CASSWSQGAGEQFF. For the CDR3, the DNA is TGTGCCAGCAGCTGGTCACAGGGGGCGGGTGAGCAGTTCTTC. The rearrangement uses TRBV5-8 and TRBJ2-1; 9 bases map to TRBD1. Trimming cost V 3 bases and J 9 bases; bases outside gene matches: 7. Germline loops: CDR1 SGHTS, CDR2 YDEGEE. This CDR3 has 14 amino acids.

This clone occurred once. Here the CDR3 reads CASSHAGTGGTEAFF. The DNA of the CDR3 is TGCGCCAGCAGCCACGCCGGGACAGGGGGCACTGAAGCTTTCTTT. The chain links TRBV4-1 to TRBJ1-1; 11 bases fit TRBD1. Germline values: CDR1 MGHRA, CDR2 YSYEKL. The CDR3 sequence is 15 residues long. V was pared by 3 bases and J by 4 bases, with 4 bases of the junction left unmatched.

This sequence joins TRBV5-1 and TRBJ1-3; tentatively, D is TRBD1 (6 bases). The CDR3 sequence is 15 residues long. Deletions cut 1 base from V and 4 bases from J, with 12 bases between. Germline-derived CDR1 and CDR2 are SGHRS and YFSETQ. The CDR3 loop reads CASSLRGADGNTIYF. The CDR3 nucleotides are TGCGCCAGCAGCTTGCGGGGGGCCGACGGAAACACCATATATTTT. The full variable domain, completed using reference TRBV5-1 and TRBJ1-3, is KAGVTQTPRYLIKTRGQQVTLSCSPISGHRSVSWYQQTPGQGLQFLFEYFSETQRNKGNFPGRFSGRQFSNSRSEMNVSTLELGDSALYLCASSLRGADGNTIYFGEGSWLTVV.

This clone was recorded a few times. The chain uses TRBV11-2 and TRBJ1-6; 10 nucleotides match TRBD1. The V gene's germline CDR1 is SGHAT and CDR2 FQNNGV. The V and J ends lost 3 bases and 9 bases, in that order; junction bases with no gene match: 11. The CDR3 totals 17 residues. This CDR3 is CASSFVTGGGLGSPLHF. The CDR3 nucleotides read TGTGCCAGCAGCTTTGTGACAGGGGGCGGACTAGGTTCACCCCTCCACTTT.

The CDR3 here is CSTGRDIGSLDTEAFF. The CDR3 coding sequence is TGCAGCACGGGCCGGGACATTGGATCATTGGATACTGAAGCTTTCTTT. The chain links TRBV29-1 to TRBJ1-1, with D tentatively TRBD1 (6 bases). Trimming shortened V by 8 bases and J by 5 bases, and 27 bases separated the two germline ends. The CDR3 loop spans 16 amino acids. In germline, CDR1 is SQVTM, CDR2 ANQGSEA. The full variable domain, in which reference TRBV29-1 and TRBJ1-1 provide the parts outside the CDR3, is SAVISQKPSRDICQRGTSLTIQCQVDSQVTMMFWYRQQPGQSLTLIATANQGSEATYESGFVIDKFPISRPNLTFSTLTVSNMSPEDSSIYLCSTGRDIGSLDTEAFFGQGTRLTVV.

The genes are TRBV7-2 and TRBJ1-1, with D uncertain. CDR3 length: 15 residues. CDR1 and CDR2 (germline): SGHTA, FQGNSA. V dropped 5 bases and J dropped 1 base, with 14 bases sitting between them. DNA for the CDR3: TGTGCCAGCAGCCCCTTTGTTACGGGGAACACTGAAGCTTTCTTT. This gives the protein CASSPFVTGNTEAFF.

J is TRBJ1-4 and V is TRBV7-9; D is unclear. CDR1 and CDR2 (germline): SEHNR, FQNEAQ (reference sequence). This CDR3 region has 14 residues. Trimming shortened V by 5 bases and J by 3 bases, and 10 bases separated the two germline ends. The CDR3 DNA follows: TGTGCCAGCAGCGAGAGGTGGGCTAATGAAAAACTGTTTTTT. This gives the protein CASSERWANEKLFF.

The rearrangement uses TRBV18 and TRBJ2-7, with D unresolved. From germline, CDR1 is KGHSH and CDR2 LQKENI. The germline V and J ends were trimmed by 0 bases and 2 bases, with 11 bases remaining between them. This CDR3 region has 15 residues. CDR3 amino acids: CASSPPLAGTYEQYF. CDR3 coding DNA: TGTGCCAGCTCACCACCACTTGCAGGCACCTACGAGCAGTACTTC.